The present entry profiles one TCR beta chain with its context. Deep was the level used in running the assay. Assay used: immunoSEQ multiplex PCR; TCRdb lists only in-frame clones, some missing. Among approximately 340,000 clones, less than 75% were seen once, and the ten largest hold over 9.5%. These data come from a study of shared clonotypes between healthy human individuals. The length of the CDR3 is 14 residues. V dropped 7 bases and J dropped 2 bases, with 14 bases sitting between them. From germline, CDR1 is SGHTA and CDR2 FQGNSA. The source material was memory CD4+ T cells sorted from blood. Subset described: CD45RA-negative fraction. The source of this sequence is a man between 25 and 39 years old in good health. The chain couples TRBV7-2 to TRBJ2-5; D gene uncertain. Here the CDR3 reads CASNAGSRQETQYF. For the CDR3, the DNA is TGTGCCAGCAACGCTGGGTCTCGGCAAGAGACCCAGTACTTC.